These 17 T cell receptor beta chains were all obtained from the same sample, sequenced in a study of T cells in Graves' hyperthyroidism and ophthalmopathy. Amplified regions were TCR beta CDR3 sequences from RNA transcripts. First-round RT-PCR with HTBI primers amplified the TCR CDR3 region. TCRdb redid the calling of the multiplex PCR reads with MiXCR, one entry per CDR3 protein. The repertoire holds around 350,000 distinct CDR3 sequences, with around 15% as singletons. The sample comprised blood. Source of these receptors: a woman between 55 and 75 years old with Graves' ophthalmopathy.

This clonotype was found many times. The chain is built from TRBV6-1 and TRBJ2-7, with TRBD2 identical over 7 bases. The V gene end was trimmed by 7 bases and the J gene end by 6 bases; junction bases not matched to a gene: 15. The length of the CDR3 is 15 residues. Germline CDR1 and CDR2: MNHNS and SASEGT. This CDR3 is CASTPLGEGRSEQYF. CDR3 DNA: TGTGCCAGCACCCCCTTGGGGGAGGGCCGCTCCGAGCAGTACTTC.

The J gene is TRBJ2-2, the V gene TRBV4-2; the D is unclear. The length of the CDR3 is 14 residues. Deletions cut 1 base from V and 1 base from J, with 4 bases between. Germline V CDR1 and CDR2: LGHNA, YNFKEQ. The DNA for the CDR3 is TGTGCCAGCAGCCAAGGGATGAACACCGGGGAGCTGTTTTTT. Residues: CASSQGMNTGELFF.

The sample holds many counts of this clonotype. This chain uses TRBV7-2 with TRBJ2-3; D unclear. The V end was cut by 4 bases, the J end by 1 base, with 3 bases between. The CDR3 contains 12 residues. Germline-derived CDR1 and CDR2 are SGHTA and FQGNSA. DNA for the CDR3: TGTGCCAGCAGCTCGGGCACAGATACGCAGTATTTT. This codes for CASSSGTDTQYF.

This clonotype occurred many times. The J gene is TRBJ1-1, the V gene TRBV3-1, with TRBD1 matching over 7 bases. This CDR3 has 13 residues. The V segment lost 6 bases and the J segment 7 bases; nucleotides outside the gene matches: 8. The V gene's germline CDR1 is LGHDT and CDR2 YNNKEL (reference sequence). The CDR3 DNA reads TGTGCCAGCAGTCGTACAGGGGACCTTGAAGCTTTCTTT. Its protein product is CASSRTGDLEAFF.

This clonotype was recorded at least ten times. The genes are TRBV11-2 and TRBJ2-5; tentatively, D is TRBD2 (5 bases). The ends were cut back, 2 bases at V and 5 bases at J, with 12 bases in the middle. In germline, CDR1 is SGHAT, CDR2 FQNNGV. This CDR3 comprises 14 residues. The CDR3 loop reads CASSLPGSRETQYF. The CDR3 DNA is TGTGCCAGCAGCTTACCGGGGAGTAGGGAGACCCAGTACTTC. Full variable domain (remainder filled in from reference TRBV11-2 and TRBJ2-5): EAGVAQSPRYKIIEKRQSVAFWCNPISGHATLYWYQQILGQGPKLLIQFQNNGVVDDSQLPKDRFSAERLKGVDSTLKIQPAKLEDSAVYLCASSLPGSRETQYFGPGTRLLVL.

This clonotype has just a few counts. The V call is TRBV15, the J call TRBJ2-3; D ambiguous. CDR3 size: 16 residues. CDR1 LNHNV and CDR2 YYDKDF come from the germline V gene (reference sequence). The V end was cut by 1 base, the J end by 1 base, with 12 bases between. CDR3 bases: TGTGCCACCAGCAGAGGGAGAGGCAGCCGCACAGATACGCAGTATTTT. It is translated as CATSRGRGSRTDTQYF.

This clonotype was counted at least ten times. The chain employs TRBV28 and TRBJ2-7, with D perhaps matching TRBD1 (5 bases). The CDR3 length is 12 residues. CDR1 is MDHEN and CDR2 is SYDVKM in the germline V gene. Trimming stripped 6 bases from V and 1 base from J, with 7 bases between. This CDR3 reads CASRRQSYEQYF. The CDR3 nucleotides read TGTGCCAGCAGGCGACAGTCCTACGAGCAGTACTTC.

This clonotype was counted only a few times. The chain carries TRBV29-1 and TRBJ1-2, with D unresolved. V was cut by 6 bases and J by 4 bases, with 15 bases left in between. CDR1 and CDR2 (germline): SQVTM, ANQGSEA. The CDR3 loop spans 13 amino acids. The DNA for the CDR3 is TGCAGCGTCTCCATTTTACAAATCTATGGCTACACCTTC. Translated: CSVSILQIYGYTF.

This clonotype was observed many times. The rearrangement joins TRBV24-1 to TRBJ2-3; tentatively, D is TRBD1 (6 bases). This CDR3 has 14 residues. The germline CDR1 and CDR2 sequences are KGHDR and SFDVKD. V was cut by 1 base and J by 8 bases, with 12 bases left in between. CDR3 sequence reads: CATSDLQRGTTQYF. The CDR3 DNA sequence: TGTGCCACCAGTGATTTACAAAGGGGGACTACGCAGTATTTT.

The rearrangement uses TRBV3-1 and TRBJ1-2; no clear D gene. CDR1 and CDR2 (germline): LGHDT, YNNKEL (reference sequence). The germline V and J ends were trimmed by 0 bases and 5 bases, with 10 bases remaining between them. The CDR3 runs to 14 residues. The CDR3 loop is CASSQEGDGYGYTF. The CDR3 region has the DNA TGTGCCAGCAGCCAAGAAGGCGACGGATATGGCTACACCTTC.

The chain employs TRBV13 and TRBJ2-3; D remains ambiguous. V was clipped by 1 base and J by 5 bases, with 13 bases between them. This CDR3 region has 15 residues. Germline V gives CDR1 PRHDT, CDR2 FYEKMQ (reference sequence). The CDR3 region is CASSLVPAPRDTQYF. The CDR3 DNA reads as TGTGCCAGCAGCTTAGTACCCGCGCCCCGAGATACGCAGTATTTT.

This chain connects TRBV11-2 to TRBJ2-3; 11 bases are shared with TRBD2. Trimming removed 4 bases from V and 4 bases from J; junction bases left unmatched: 13. Germline V gene sequence: CDR1 SGHAT, CDR2 FQNNGV. CDR3 length equals 18 residues. This CDR3 reads CASSSPSSGRSEPDTQYF. The CDR3 nucleotides are TGTGCCAGCAGCTCACCCTCTAGCGGGAGGAGCGAGCCAGATACGCAGTATTTT.

This rearrangement joins TRBV15 to TRBJ2-7, with D perhaps matching TRBD1 (5 bases). Per the germline V gene, CDR1 is LNHNV and CDR2 is YYDKDF (reference sequence). Trimming removed 0 bases at V and 4 bases at J, with 16 bases between. The CDR3 has 16 residues. CDR3 sequence reads: CATSREVSQGSYEQYF. The CDR3 DNA sequence: TGTGCCACCAGCAGAGAAGTATCCCAGGGTTCGTACGAGCAGTACTTC.

This clonotype was observed at least ten times. The chain has TRBV3-1 and TRBJ2-5; the D gene is possibly TRBD2 (6 bases). The V end lost 1 base, the J end lost 5 bases, and 14 bases lay between the germline ends. Germline CDR1 reads LGHDT; CDR2 reads YNNKEL (reference sequence). The CDR3 totals 15 residues. The CDR3 DNA is TGTGCCAGCAGCCAAGGGGTTGCGGGAACCGAGACCCAGTACTTC. Its translation: CASSQGVAGTETQYF.

The rearrangement links TRBV4-1 to TRBJ2-7; a possible D gene is TRBD1 (6 bases). Deletions cut 1 base from V and 6 bases from J, with 13 bases between. Germline CDR1 reads MGHRA; CDR2 reads YSYEKL. The CDR3 sequence is 14 residues long. The CDR3 is CASSQVGQGSEQYF. The CDR3 region has the DNA TGCGCCAGCAGCCAAGTGGGGCAGGGGAGCGAGCAGTACTTC.

This clonotype was picked up a small number of times. The CDR3 protein is CASSFTGAAGNTIYF. The DNA of the CDR3 is TGTGCCAGCAGTTTCACGGGGGCGGCTGGAAACACCATATATTTT. The V and J genes are TRBV12-3 or TRBV12-4 and TRBJ1-3; D might be TRBD1 (6 bases). The length of the CDR3 is 15 residues. Between the trimmed V and J ends, which lost 3 bases and 2 bases, there was a span of 11 bases.

There are many counts of this clonotype. The chain uses TRBV5-1 and TRBJ1-4; perhaps TRBD1 as D (5 bases). Germline CDR1 is SGHRS and CDR2 is YFSETQ. The CDR3 consists of 14 residues. Trimming took 5 bases from V and 8 from J, leaving 16 bases between them. CDR3 residues: CASRQGDNFEKLFF. As DNA, the CDR3 is TGCGCCAGCAGACAAGGGGATAATTTCGAAAAACTGTTTTTT.